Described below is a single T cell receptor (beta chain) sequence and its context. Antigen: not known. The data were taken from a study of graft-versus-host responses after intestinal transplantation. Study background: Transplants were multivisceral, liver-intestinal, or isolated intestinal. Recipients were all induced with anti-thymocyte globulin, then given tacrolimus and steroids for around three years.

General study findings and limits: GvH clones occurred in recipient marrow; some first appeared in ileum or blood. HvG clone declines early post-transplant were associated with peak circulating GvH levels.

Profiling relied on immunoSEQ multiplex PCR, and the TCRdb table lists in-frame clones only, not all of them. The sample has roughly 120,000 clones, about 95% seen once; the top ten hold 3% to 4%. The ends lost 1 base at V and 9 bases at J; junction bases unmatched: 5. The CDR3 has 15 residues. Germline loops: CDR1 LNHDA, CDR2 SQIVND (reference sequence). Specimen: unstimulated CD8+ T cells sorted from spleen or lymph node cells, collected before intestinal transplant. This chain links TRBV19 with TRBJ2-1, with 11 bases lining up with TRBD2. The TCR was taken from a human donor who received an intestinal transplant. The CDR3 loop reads CASSIVLAGEGEQFF. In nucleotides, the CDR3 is TGTGCCAGTAGTATAGTACTAGCGGGAGAGGGTGAGCAGTTCTTC.